Shown below are 7 T cell receptor beta chains from a single sample sequenced in a study of CD8 T cells in ankylosing spondylitis. TCRdb reanalysed the 5' RACE reads using MiXCR and keeps one entry per CDR3 protein. The sample shows about 240,000 distinct CDR3 sequences, around 7.8% of them seen only once. The sample comprised blood, either unsorted or a sorted T cell fraction (not recorded which). The receptors shown here come from a male donor with ankylosing spondylitis or in good health (not recorded which).

This chain uses TRBV11-1 with TRBJ2-6; D call uncertain. Trimming pared 1 base from V and 0 bases from J, leaving 10 bases between. The CDR3 covers 17 residues. The germline V gene encodes CDR1 SGHAT and CDR2 FQDESV (reference sequence). The CDR3 DNA reads TGTGCCAGCAGCTTAGGGCCTCCGAGCTCTGGGGCCAACGTCCTGACTTTC. Amino acid sequence: CASSLGPPSSGANVLTF. Full variable domain (remainder filled in from reference TRBV11-1 and TRBJ2-6): EAEVAQSPRYKITEKSQAVAFWCDPISGHATLYWYRQILGQGPELLVQFQDESVVDDSQLPKDRFSAERLKGVDSTLKIQPAELGDSAMYLCASSLGPPSSGANVLTFGAGSRLTVL.

This clonotype was counted at least ten times. The rearrangement links TRBV7-2 to TRBJ2-1; 13 bases map to TRBD2. The CDR3 spans 17 residues. Germline loops: CDR1 SGHTA, CDR2 FQGNSA. The trim removed 0 bases at V and 4 bases at J, leaving 3 bases unmatched. The CDR3 here is CASSLAWTSGRYNEQFF. The CDR3 DNA reads as TGTGCCAGCAGCTTAGCCTGGACTAGCGGGAGATACAATGAGCAGTTCTTC.

This clonotype came up many times. This sequence joins TRBV20-1 and TRBJ1-5; the D is unclear. Germline CDR1 reads DFQATT; CDR2 reads SNEGSKA (reference sequence). The CDR3 sequence is 13 residues long. The germline V and J ends were trimmed by 3 bases and 7 bases, with 13 bases remaining between them. The CDR3 here is CSASMGLEQPQHF. The CDR3 region has the DNA TGCAGTGCTAGTATGGGATTAGAGCAGCCCCAGCATTTT.

This clonotype showed up many times. The chain has TRBV30 and TRBJ1-1, with 11 bases fitting TRBD1. CDR3 length: 14 residues. V lost 2 bases and J lost 7; bases outside the gene matches: 6. Germline loops: CDR1 GTSNPN, CDR2 SVGIG (reference sequence). CDR3 sequence reads: CAWSPGQGADEAFF. CDR3 DNA sequence: TGTGCCTGGAGTCCAGGACAGGGGGCAGATGAAGCTTTCTTT.

This clonotype occurred many times. The V gene is TRBV20-1, the J gene TRBJ1-1; no definite D call. The ends were cut back, 4 bases at V and 1 base at J, with 16 bases in the middle. This CDR3 contains 15 residues. Germline assignment: CDR1 DFQATT and CDR2 SNEGSKA (reference sequence). The CDR3 spells CSATQPNRWNTEAFF. In DNA, the CDR3 is TGCAGTGCTACTCAGCCCAACCGGTGGAACACTGAAGCTTTCTTT.

This clonotype was counted at least ten times. This chain uses TRBV7-9 with TRBJ1-2, with unresolved D. Germline V CDR1 and CDR2: SEHNR, FQNEAQ (reference sequence). Trimming cost V 1 base and J 3 bases, with 12 bases left between them. The CDR3 runs to 15 residues. The CDR3 DNA sequence: TGTGCCAGCAGCTTAGTAGGGCAGAGCTACTATGGCTACACCTTC. Its protein is CASSLVGQSYYGYTF.

This clonotype appeared many times. The chain uses TRBV6-2 or TRBV6-3 and TRBJ1-1, with unresolved D. The CDR3 runs to 12 residues. V shed 2 bases and J shed 4 bases, with 5 bases lying between them. The germline CDR1 and CDR2 sequences are MNHEY and SVGEGT. The CDR3 DNA is TGTGCCAGCAGTTACGTCGCCACTGAAGCTTTCTTT. Protein sequence: CASSYVATEAFF.